Detailed here is one T cell receptor beta chain. These data are taken from a study of control samples from healthy donors and cancer patients. CDR1 and CDR2 (germline): SGHNT, YYREEE (reference sequence). CDR3 length: 15 residues. V shed 2 bases and J 7 bases; nucleotides not matched to a gene: 2. Some clones are missing from TCRdb's copy, which holds only in-frame ones; the method was immunoSEQ multiplex PCR. Among roughly 190,000 clones listed, about 89% were seen once. The rearrangement links TRBV5-4 to TRBJ2-1; 14 bases are a match to TRBD2. The clonotype originates from a man in his thirties or forties in good health. Sequencing input: blood. CDR3 region: CASSFGLAGGNEQFF. The CDR3 nucleotides are TGTGCCAGCAGCTTTGGACTAGCGGGGGGAAATGAGCAGTTCTTC.